This is a list of T cell receptor beta chains from one sample in a study of T cell responses to AZD1222 COVID-19 vaccine. Repertoires were generated with immunoSEQ multiplex PCR, while TCRdb's copy carries only in-frame clones and drops some. The sample records 150,000 to 200,000 clones, around 90% being singletons. Sequenced here: peripheral blood, sampled 28 days after the second AZD1222 dose. These TCRs come from an adult who received the AZD1222 COVID-19 vaccine. The CDR3 runs from the conserved cysteine through the conserved F or W. The D gene is left open where the match is weak. Clone sizes are given selectively: once, few, many, or a class where the clone is expanded.

TRBV30	.	TRBJ2-2	12	.	TGTGCCGGGGGTGGGAACACCGGGGAGCTGTTTTTT	CAGGGNTGELFF
TRBV19	.	TRBJ2-3	15	.	TGTGCCAGTAGTCCATATCGGGTTAGCACAGATACGCAGTATTTT	CASSPYRVSTDTQYF
TRBV10-1	.	TRBJ1-4	13	.	TGCGCCTCACAGGGTCGTCGTGGTGAAAAACTGTTTTTT	CASQGRRGEKLFF
TRBV24-1	.	TRBJ2-2	13	.	TGTGCCAGCCAGCGGACGAACACCGGGGAGCTGTTTTTT	CASQRTNTGELFF
TRBV28	.	TRBJ1-1	14	TRBD1	TGTGCCAGCAGAACAGGGGGCGGGAACACTGAAGCTTTCTTT	CASRTGGGNTEAFF
TRBV28	.	TRBJ1-5	21	TRBD1	TGTGCCAGCAGTCTGGGACTACGGGACAGGGGGGTTTCGAATAGCAATCAGCCCCAGCATTTT	CASSLGLRDRGVSNSNQPQHF
TRBV28	once	TRBJ1-5	14	.	TGTGCCAGCAGTCCCGCCAGGCTTGATCAGCCCCAGCATTTT	CASSPARLDQPQHF
TRBV2	.	TRBJ1-4	13	.	TGTGCCAGCAGTGGAGGGGTCTGGGAAAAACTGTTTTTT	CASSGGVWEKLFF
TRBV7-2	.	TRBJ1-1	15	TRBD1	TGTGCCAGCAGGGGAGCCGGGAGGGGGCGTACTGAAGCTTTCTTT	CASRGAGRGRTEAFF
TRBV28	once	TRBJ1-5	17	.	TGTGCCAGCAGTTTTCCAGGGGCGGAGTATAGCAATCAGCCCCAGCATTTT	CASSFPGAEYSNQPQHF
TRBV6-5	.	TRBJ1-5	14	.	TGTGCCACCCATCGGGGCGGGAGCAATCAGCCCCAGCATTTT	CATHRGGSNQPQHF
TRBV6-5	.	TRBJ1-1	13	.	TGTGCCAGCAGTTCCTACAAGTACACTGAAGCTTTCTTT	CASSSYKYTEAFF
TRBV30	.	TRBJ1-1	14	.	TGTGCCTGGAGTAACGGGGGGTTGAACACTGAAGCTTTCTTT	CAWSNGGLNTEAFF
TRBV3-1/TRBV3-2	.	TRBJ2-6	20	TRBD1	TGTGCCAGCAGCCATAGACAGGGGGCGAGGGGATACTCTGGGGCCAACGTCCTGACTTTC	CASSHRQGARGYSGANVLTF
TRBV13	.	TRBJ1-2	14	.	TGTGCCAGCAGCTTCTCCGACGGATACTATGGCTACACCTTC	CASSFSDGYYGYTF
TRBV15	.	TRBJ1-6	16	.	TGTGCCACCAGCAGAGATGGGAGCTGGGACGGGTCACCCCTCCACTTT	CATSRDGSWDGSPLHF
TRBV11-3	.	TRBJ2-7	16	.	TGTGCCAGCAGCCCGCCGGGGCGTCTCATCTCCTACGAGCAGTACTTC	CASSPPGRLISYEQYF
TRBV7-9	.	TRBJ2-1	13	.	TGTGCCAGCAGCTCAGACAGTTACAATGAGCAGTTCTTC	CASSSDSYNEQFF
TRBV18	.	TRBJ1-1	15	.	TGTGCCAGCTCACTGGGGGCAGGGAAGAACACTGAAGCTTTCTTT	CASSLGAGKNTEAFF
TRBV6-2/TRBV6-3	few	TRBJ1-2	14	.	TGTGCCAGCAGTCCAGGGACGGTTTCCTATGGCTACACCTTC	CASSPGTVSYGYTF
TRBV20-1	.	TRBJ1-5	14	.	TGCAGTGCTAGTTTATCAGTGCAAGGACAGCCCCAGCATTTT	CSASLSVQGQPQHF
TRBV18	once	TRBJ1-6	13	.	TGTGCCAGCTCACCACACGCGGATTCACCCCTCCACTTT	CASSPHADSPLHF
TRBV6-5	.	TRBJ2-3	13	.	TGTGCCAGCAGTTCCGGACTGCTAGATACGCAGTATTTT	CASSSGLLDTQYF
TRBV6-2/TRBV6-3	.	TRBJ2-7	13	.	TGTGCCAGCAGACCTGGGCAGTCCTACGAGCAGTACTTC	CASRPGQSYEQYF
TRBV29-1	.	TRBJ1-2	13	.	TGCAGCGTTGAAGATCCAAAGGTCTATGGCTACACCTTC	CSVEDPKVYGYTF
TRBV27	.	TRBJ1-1	13	TRBD1	TGTGCCAGCAGTTTACAGGGGGGCACTGAAGCTTTCTTT	CASSLQGGTEAFF
TRBV30	.	TRBJ1-5	13	TRBD1	TGTGCCTGGAGTGAACAGGGGGATCAGCCCCAGCATTTT	CAWSEQGDQPQHF
TRBV7-2	once	TRBJ2-2	16	TRBD2	TGTGCCAGCAGCTTAGTTTCTCCGGGAGGTACCGGGGAGCTGTTTTTT	CASSLVSPGGTGELFF
TRBV5-1	.	TRBJ2-5	16	.	TGCGCCAGCAGCTTGGGGGACACCACCTTTCAAGAGACCCAGTACTTC	CASSLGDTTFQETQYF
TRBV2	once	TRBJ1-4	15	.	TGTGCCAGCAGCAGTGAGGCGTCGGCAGTAGAAAAACTGTTTTTT	CASSSEASAVEKLFF
TRBV4-1	.	TRBJ1-1	14	.	TGCGCCAGCAGCCAAGCATTCCGGGACACTGAAGCTTTCTTT	CASSQAFRDTEAFF
TRBV4-1	.	TRBJ1-2	14	TRBD1	TGCGCCAGCAGCAACCGGGACAGGGGAAGCGGCTACACCTTC	CASSNRDRGSGYTF
TRBV6-6	once	TRBJ1-5	13	.	TGTGCCATTTCGGGGGACTACAATCAGCCCCAGCATTTT	CAISGDYNQPQHF
TRBV4-1	.	TRBJ1-1	16	.	TGCGCCAGCAGCCCGGGCCTCTTGGGAGGGGGCACTGAAGCTTTCTTT	CASSPGLLGGGTEAFF
TRBV7-9	.	TRBJ1-5	13	.	TGTGCCAGCAGCCTTGACAGCAATCAGCCCCAGCATTTT	CASSLDSNQPQHF
TRBV5-4	.	TRBJ2-7	14	.	TGTGCCAGCAGCTTGTACAGGGTCGGGGGCGAGCAGTACTTC	CASSLYRVGGEQYF
TRBV5-1	.	TRBJ1-1	16	TRBD1	TGCGCCAGCAGCTTGGGGGGACAGGCCTCGGGCACTGAAGCTTTCTTT	CASSLGGQASGTEAFF
TRBV28	.	TRBJ1-1	17	.	TGTGCCAGCAGTTCTGCCTGGGGGCAGGGTCTGAACACTGAAGCTTTCTTT	CASSSAWGQGLNTEAFF
TRBV7-2	.	TRBJ1-5	16	.	TGTGCCAGCAGCTCCGTGGGTTATGGGCTAAATCAGCCCCAGCATTTT	CASSSVGYGLNQPQHF
TRBV6-1	few	TRBJ2-1	16	.	TGTGCCAGCAGTGGCTCTTTGCGGATCTCCTACAATGAGCAGTTCTTC	CASSGSLRISYNEQFF
TRBV6-5	.	TRBJ2-2	15	TRBD1	TGTGCCAGCGGTTCGGGACAGGGGGTTGTCGGGGAGCTGTTTTTT	CASGSGQGVVGELFF
TRBV6-5	.	TRBJ1-2	16	TRBD1	TGTGCCAGCAGTTACTCCACAGGGGGTCGTCTATTGGGCTACACCTTC	CASSYSTGGRLLGYTF
TRBV6-5	.	TRBJ2-7	15	TRBD2	TGTGCCAGCAGCAACGGGCTAGCGGACTACTACGAGCAGTACTTC	CASSNGLADYYEQYF
TRBV3-1/TRBV3-2	.	TRBJ1-2	15	.	TGTGCCAGCAGCCAAGATCCCGACAGTAACTATGGCTACACCTTC	CASSQDPDSNYGYTF
TRBV6-6	.	TRBJ1-2	11	.	TGTGCCAGCAGTTACGACTATGGCTACACCTTC	CASSYDYGYTF